A single sample gave rise to the 32 T cell receptor beta chains below, sequenced in a study of blood T cell repertoires in COVID-19. TCRdb's table, derived via immunoSEQ multiplex PCR, lists solely in-frame clones and lacks some. The table records some 500,000 clones, around 89% of them present only once. Source material: PBMCs or T cells enriched from blood (not recorded which). These receptors all come from a woman in her thirties or forties who had recovered from COVID-19.

The CDR3 here is CASSLVGGGRSPLHF. The CDR3 DNA sequence: TGTGCCAGCAGCCTGGTTGGGGGAGGAAGGTCACCCCTCCACTTT. The chain is built from TRBV7-8 and TRBJ1-6, with D possibly being TRBD1 (5 bases). Trimming removed 5 bases from V and 10 bases from J, with 18 bases in between. Germline V gene lookup returns CDR1 SGHVS and CDR2 FQNEAQ. This CDR3 contains 15 residues. Combining the CDR3 with reference TRBV7-8 and TRBJ1-6 gives the whole variable domain GAGVSQSPRYKVAKRGQDVALRCDPISGHVSLFWYQQALGQGPEFLTYFQNEAQLDKSGLPSDRFFAERPEGSVSTLKIQRTQQEDSAVYLCASSLVGGGRSPLHFGNGTRLTVT.

The chain combines TRBV24-1 with TRBJ2-3; 8 nucleotides agree with TRBD2. This CDR3 comprises 16 residues. J lost 2 bases, V lost 5 bases, and 8 bases had no gene match. Germline V gene lookup returns CDR1 KGHDR and CDR2 SFDVKD. This CDR3 is CATSAGSSGYTDTQYF. CDR3 in DNA: TGTGCCACCAGTGCAGGGTCTAGCGGGTACACAGATACGCAGTATTTT.

In this sample, this clone turned up once. This chain connects TRBV19 to TRBJ2-1; 8 bases are shared with TRBD2. V lost 6 bases, J lost 8 bases, and 15 bases stayed unmatched. The CDR3 is 16 residues long. Germline V CDR1 and CDR2: LNHDA, SQIVND (reference sequence). In DNA, the CDR3 is TGTGCCAGTAGCCCCGTTGGTAGCGGGAATCGTTATGAGCAGTTCTTC. Encoded protein: CASSPVGSGNRYEQFF.

The chain has TRBV7-2 and TRBJ1-1; TRBD1 agrees at 7 bases. The germline V gene encodes CDR1 SGHTA and CDR2 FQGNSA. With V trimmed by 6 bases and J by 0 bases, 7 bases remained unmatched. This CDR3 contains 15 residues. The chain's CDR3 is CASRRGTEVNTEAFF. The CDR3 DNA is TGTGCCAGCAGACGCGGGACAGAAGTGAACACTGAAGCTTTCTTT.

The chain recombines TRBV5-6 with TRBJ2-6, with 7 bases aligning to TRBD2. CDR3 length: 16 residues. The ends lost 3 bases at V and 1 base at J; junction bases unmatched: 4. Germline CDR1 is SGHDT and CDR2 is YYEEEE. The CDR3 bases are TGTGCCAGCAGCTGGGCTAGCGGTTCTGGGGCCAACGTCCTGACTTTC. Translated: CASSWASGSGANVLTF.

The rearrangement uses TRBV20-1 and TRBJ1-5, with D perhaps matching TRBD1 (5 bases). The CDR3 sequence is 15 residues long. Germline V gene sequence: CDR1 DFQATT, CDR2 SNEGSKA (reference sequence). The V gene lost 3 bases and the J gene lost 7 bases, with 19 bases spanning the gap. The CDR3 protein is CSASLAGPGGQPQHF. DNA for the CDR3: TGCAGTGCTAGTTTGGCAGGCCCTGGGGGGCAGCCCCAGCATTTT.

The genes are TRBV30 and TRBJ2-1, with 10 positions matching TRBD2. V trimming: 2 bases; J trimming: 8 bases; junction bases outside the gene matches: 6. Germline CDR1 GTSNPN, CDR2 SVGIG (reference sequence). This CDR3 region has 14 residues. The CDR3 DNA reads as TGTGCCTGGAGTACCCCTAGCGGGAGCTATGAGCAGTTCTTC. This codes for CAWSTPSGSYEQFF.

This chain uses TRBV19 with TRBJ2-2; D is uncertain. CDR1 LNHDA and CDR2 SQIVND come from the germline V gene (reference sequence). The CDR3 extends over 14 amino acids. Trimming took off 0 bases at V and 4 bases at J, with 6 bases between the two ends. CDR3 loop: CASSIDPVTGELFF. The DNA of the CDR3 is TGTGCCAGTAGTATAGATCCGGTCACCGGGGAGCTGTTTTTT.

This chain joins TRBV7-9 and TRBJ2-6; TRBD1 is a possible D gene (5 bases). CDR3 length equals 15 residues. In germline, CDR1 is SEHNR, CDR2 FQNEAQ (reference sequence). The ends were cut back, 1 base at V and 3 bases at J, with 7 bases in the middle. The CDR3 nucleotides read TGTGCCAGCAGCTTAGAGGGGTTTGGGGCCAACGTCCTGACTTTC. Translated: CASSLEGFGANVLTF.

V usage is TRBV6-2 or TRBV6-3 and J usage is TRBJ2-3, with 7 bases fitting TRBD2. The V gene's germline CDR1 is MNHEY and CDR2 SVGEGT. V lost 5 bases to trimming and J lost 8 bases; unmatched junction nucleotides: 16. The CDR3 contains 16 residues. The CDR3 coding sequence is TGTGCCAGCAGTCAATGGACTAGTGGGAGGGCAGGTACGCAGTATTTT. This sequence encodes CASSQWTSGRAGTQYF.

The chain employs TRBV25-1 and TRBJ2-7; D is perhaps TRBD2 (6 bases). This CDR3 has 15 amino acids. The germline gives CDR1 MGHDK, CDR2 SYGVNS. With 5 bases removed from V and 1 base from J, the gap between germline ends came to 15 bases. This CDR3 is CASSRYSGLSYEQYF. The CDR3 nucleotides are TGTGCCAGCAGTCGGTATAGCGGCCTTTCCTACGAGCAGTACTTC.

This clone was counted a single time. This chain uses TRBV4-2 with TRBJ2-5; 12 bases align to TRBD2. Germline V gene lookup returns CDR1 LGHNA and CDR2 YNFKEQ. V lost 0 bases and J lost 5; bases outside the gene matches: 7. The CDR3 totals 17 residues. CDR3 in DNA: TGTGCCAGCAGCCAAGACCCTGGGCTAGCGGGAGGGGAGACCCAGTACTTC. This gives the protein CASSQDPGLAGGETQYF.

The chain joins TRBV7-2 to TRBJ2-2; tentative D call: TRBD2 (6 bases). Trimming pared 3 bases from V and 1 base from J, leaving 18 bases between. Looked up from germline, CDR1 is SGHTA and CDR2 is FQGNSA. The CDR3 contains 18 residues. The CDR3 loop is CASSLEGIAELNTGELFF. CDR3 nucleotides: TGTGCCAGCAGCTTGGAAGGAATAGCGGAGTTGAACACCGGGGAGCTGTTTTTT.

The gene calls are TRBV11-2 and TRBJ2-7; D unclear. Germline V gene lookup returns CDR1 SGHAT and CDR2 FQNNGV. Deletions cut 3 bases from V and 0 bases from J, with 9 bases between. This CDR3 spans 14 amino acids. The CDR3 region has the DNA TGTGCCAGCAGCTTGCTGCGTCACTCCTACGAGCAGTACTTC. Translated, it gives CASSLLRHSYEQYF.

This clone has just one count. This chain uses TRBV19 with TRBJ1-1, with D possibly matching TRBD1 (6 bases). CDR3 length: 13 amino acids. Trimming removed 3 bases from V and 3 bases from J, with 8 bases in between. Germline loops: CDR1 LNHDA, CDR2 SQIVND (reference sequence). CDR3 loop: CASSMQGYTEAFF. The CDR3 coding sequence is TGTGCCAGTAGTATGCAGGGGTACACTGAAGCTTTCTTT.

The chain recombines TRBV12-5 with TRBJ2-1, with D unresolved. This CDR3 is built from 15 residues. The V and J ends lost 0 bases and 5 bases respectively, with 11 bases between them. Germline V gives CDR1 LGHNT, CDR2 FRNRAP. CDR3 sequence reads: CASGLVPRSNNEQFF. CDR3 nucleotide sequence: TGTGCTAGTGGTTTGGTACCTAGGTCAAACAATGAGCAGTTCTTC.

CDR3 protein: CASSRGGYGKNIQYF. The CDR3 DNA reads as TGTGCCAGCAGCCGCGGGGGATACGGTAAAAACATTCAGTACTTC. The V and J genes are TRBV7-2 and TRBJ2-4; 7 positions match TRBD2. CDR1 is SGHTA, CDR2 FQGNSA, per germline. Germline trimming cut 5 bases from V and 4 bases from J; bases unmatched to any gene: 8. This CDR3 has 15 residues. Together with reference TRBV7-2 and TRBJ2-4, the CDR3 gives the full variable domain: GAGVSQSPSNKVTEKGKDVELRCDPISGHTALYWYRQSLGQGLEFLIYFQGNSAPDKSGLPSDRFSAERTGGSVSTLTIQRTQQEDSAVYLCASSRGGYGKNIQYFGAGTRLSVL.

V and J are TRBV30 and TRBJ2-7, with 8 bases fitting TRBD2. This CDR3 contains 13 residues. Germline V gene lookup returns CDR1 GTSNPN and CDR2 SVGIG (reference sequence). V lost 0 bases and J lost 6; bases outside the gene matches: 4. The CDR3: CAWSVDSGIEQYF. In DNA form, the CDR3 reads TGTGCCTGGAGTGTTGATAGCGGGATCGAGCAGTACTTC.

CDR3 bases: TGTGCCAGCTCACTCTACGGGCTTGTGAGGGCCACGAACACCGGGGAGCTGTTTTTT. Residues: CASSLYGLVRATNTGELFF. The genes are TRBV18 and TRBJ2-2, with D perhaps TRBD2 (5 bases). The CDR3 spans 19 residues. CDR1 is KGHSH and CDR2 is LQKENI in the germline V gene. V was clipped by 4 bases and J by 0 bases, with 21 bases between them.

The rearrangement links TRBV3-1 (or the pseudogene TRBV3-2) to TRBJ1-2; D not certain. Germline V gene data show CDR1 as LGHDT and CDR2 as YNNKEL (reference sequence). This CDR3 is built from 17 residues. V lost 6 bases and J lost 3, with 23 bases in between. CDR3 sequence reads: CASSLPGLLSGDYGYTF. Here the CDR3 DNA reads TGTGCCAGCAGTCTCCCCGGTTTGCTAAGCGGGGACTATGGCTACACCTTC.

The genes are TRBV6-4 and TRBJ2-1; D gene ambiguous. V was clipped by 2 bases and J by 5 bases, with 10 bases between them. The germline V gene encodes CDR1 MRHNA and CDR2 SNTAGT. The CDR3 covers 14 residues. As DNA, the CDR3 is TGTGCCAGCAGTGACAGTGCTCTAGACAATGAGCAGTTCTTC. Its translation is CASSDSALDNEQFF.

The chain links TRBV10-3 to TRBJ2-7; D possibly corresponds to TRBD1 (6 bases). Germline CDR1 reads ENHRY; CDR2 reads SYGVKD. This CDR3 has 16 residues. The V and J ends lost 0 bases and 2 bases respectively, with 14 bases between them. This chain's CDR3 is CAISESRRGKTYEQYF. CDR3 bases: TGTGCCATCAGTGAGTCGCGCAGGGGAAAAACCTACGAGCAGTACTTC.

CDR3 sequence reads: CASSHPQAGVYNEQFF. In DNA form, the CDR3 reads TGTGCCAGCAGCCACCCGCAAGCGGGAGTCTACAATGAGCAGTTCTTC. This chain links TRBV14 with TRBJ2-1, with TRBD2 matching 8 bases. CDR1 SGHDN and CDR2 FVKESK come from the germline V gene. The CDR3 has 16 residues. V shed 3 bases and J 3 bases; nucleotides not matched to a gene: 7.

The V and J genes are TRBV3-1 (or the pseudogene TRBV3-2) and TRBJ2-3; D not resolved. V gave up 4 bases and J gave up 2 bases, with 4 bases separating them. The CDR3 extends over 12 amino acids. Germline-derived CDR1 and CDR2 are LGHDT and YNNKEL (reference sequence). The CDR3, as DNA: TGTGCCAGCAGCCGAGTCACAGATACGCAGTATTTT. Translated, it gives CASSRVTDTQYF.

Comments on this clone: Distinct nucleotide sequences in the sample also encode this CDR3. This chain uses TRBV5-4 with TRBJ2-2; 7 bases match TRBD1. The CDR3 runs to 13 residues. Germline loops: CDR1 SGHNT, CDR2 YYREEE (reference sequence). J lost 5 bases, V lost 3 bases, and 1 base had no gene match. The CDR3 reads CASSYRGTGELFF. The CDR3 DNA reads TGTGCCAGCAGCTACAGGGGAACCGGGGAGCTGTTTTTT.

This chain uses TRBV10-1 with TRBJ2-7, with TRBD2 as a possible D gene (6 bases). CDR1 and CDR2 from the germline V gene are WNHNN and SYGVQD (reference sequence). The CDR3 totals 13 residues. V dropped 5 bases and J dropped 2 bases, with 10 bases sitting between them. The CDR3 coding sequence is TGCGCCAGCAGTCGGGACTCTACCTACGAGCAGTACTTC. This encodes CASSRDSTYEQYF.

This clone was recorded once. The chain recombines TRBV27 with TRBJ1-1; tentatively, D is TRBD1 (6 bases). Germline V lookup: CDR1 MNHEY, CDR2 SMNVEV (reference sequence). This CDR3 is 14 amino acids long. Deletions cut 5 bases from V and 1 base from J, with 11 bases between. The CDR3 here is CASSRSTGNTEAFF. CDR3 sequence (DNA): TGTGCCAGCAGTCGATCGACAGGGAACACTGAAGCTTTCTTT.

This chain uses TRBV7-9 with TRBJ1-4; D not resolved. Deletions cut 1 base from V and 8 bases from J, with 5 bases between. This CDR3 is built from 12 residues. Germline loops: CDR1 SEHNR, CDR2 FQNEAQ (reference sequence). The CDR3 region is CASSLGKEKLFF. CDR3 sequence (DNA): TGTGCCAGCAGCTTAGGTAAAGAAAAACTGTTTTTT. Full variable domain (remainder filled in from reference TRBV7-9 and TRBJ1-4): DTGVSQNPRHKITKRGQNVTFRCDPISEHNRLYWYRQTLGQGPEFLTYFQNEAQLEKSRLLSDRFSAERPKGSFSTLEIQRTEQGDSAMYLCASSLGKEKLFFGSGTQLSVL.

The rearrangement links TRBV7-9 to TRBJ2-7, with 10 bases aligning to TRBD1. This CDR3 has 13 residues. CDR1 and CDR2 (germline): SEHNR, FQNEAQ (reference sequence). J was trimmed by 2 bases and V by 6 bases; bases with no gene match: 1. The DNA for the CDR3 is TGTGCCAGCAGAGGACAGGGGGCCTACGAGCAGTACTTC. Amino acid sequence: CASRGQGAYEQYF.

The CDR3 protein is CSVDSGVQHTEAFF. CDR3 sequence (DNA): TGCAGCGTTGATTCGGGGGTTCAGCACACTGAAGCTTTCTTT. V usage is TRBV29-1 and J usage is TRBJ1-1, with D possibly TRBD1 on 5 matching bases. Trimming cost V 3 bases and J 3 bases, with 14 bases left between them. Germline V gene sequence: CDR1 SQVTM, CDR2 ANQGSEA. The CDR3 loop spans 14 amino acids.

This chain connects TRBV29-1 to TRBJ1-2, with a possible D match to TRBD1 (5 bases). The CDR3 extends over 12 amino acids. Germline values: CDR1 SQVTM, CDR2 ANQGSEA. V lost 5 bases and J 6 bases, leaving 13 bases between the germline ends. As DNA, the CDR3 is TGCAGCGTTCTCGCCCAGGGCAATGGCTACACCTTC. This gives the protein CSVLAQGNGYTF.

The chain combines TRBV7-2 with TRBJ1-3; 7 bases fit TRBD1. Germline-derived CDR1 and CDR2 are SGHTA and FQGNSA. V was pared by 0 bases and J by 4 bases, with 6 bases of the junction left unmatched. This CDR3 comprises 16 residues. The CDR3 DNA reads as TGTGCCAGCAGCTTAGCAGGCAGGGGGAACGGAAACACCATATATTTT. It codes for CASSLAGRGNGNTIYF.